Below, one T cell receptor beta chain is given with its context. Its antigen is as yet unknown. This CDR3 contains 18 residues. Germline CDR1 is SGHDT and CDR2 is YYEEEE. V gave up 4 bases and J gave up 0 bases; unmatched junction bases: 14. This entry belongs to a study of cytomegalovirus exposure and HLA in healthy donors. Findings of the study overall: TCR beta chains numbering some 160 were designated cytomegalovirus-associated.

Measured with immunoSEQ multiplex PCR; TCRdb has only the in-frame clones, and not every one. The sample carries roughly 60,000 clones, about 90% recorded once. Sequencing input: PBMCs. The genes are TRBV5-6 and TRBJ2-3; TRBD2 matches at 7 bases. This TCR derives from a woman aged 18-35 years in good health and CMV-seronegative. The CDR3 loop is CASSPTITSAPSTDTQYF. The CDR3 DNA sequence: TGTGCCAGCAGCCCTACCATAACTAGCGCCCCTAGCACAGATACGCAGTATTTT.